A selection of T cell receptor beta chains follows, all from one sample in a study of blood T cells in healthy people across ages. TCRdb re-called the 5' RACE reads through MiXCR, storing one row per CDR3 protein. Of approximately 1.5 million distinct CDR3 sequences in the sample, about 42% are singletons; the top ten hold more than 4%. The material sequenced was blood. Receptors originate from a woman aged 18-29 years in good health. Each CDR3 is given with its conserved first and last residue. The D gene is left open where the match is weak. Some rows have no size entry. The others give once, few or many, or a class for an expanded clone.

cdr3_aa: CASSPQRDVYEQYF; cdr3_nt: TGTGCCAGCTCACCACAGCGGGATGTGTACGAGCAGTACTTC; j_call: TRBJ2-7; d_call: TRBD2; clone_size: NA; v_call: TRBV18
cdr3_aa: CAISLGHSNSPLHF; cdr3_nt: TGTGCCATCAGCCTGGGACACTCCAATTCACCCCTCCACTTT; j_call: TRBJ1-6; d_call: NA; clone_size: NA; v_call: TRBV10-3
cdr3_aa: CSVDSRGTEAFF; cdr3_nt: TGCAGCGTTGACAGCAGGGGAACTGAAGCTTTCTTT; j_call: TRBJ1-1; d_call: NA; clone_size: NA; v_call: TRBV29-1
cdr3_aa: CASRSIRFTEAFF; cdr3_nt: TGTGCCAGCAGGAGTATCCGTTTCACTGAAGCTTTCTTT; j_call: TRBJ1-1; d_call: NA; clone_size: few; v_call: TRBV12-3/TRBV12-4
cdr3_aa: CASSLTNTYNEQFF; cdr3_nt: TGTGCCAGCAGCTTAACTAATACCTACAATGAGCAGTTCTTC; j_call: TRBJ2-1; d_call: NA; clone_size: NA; v_call: TRBV11-3
cdr3_aa: CSARDGDPRQETQYF; cdr3_nt: TGCAGTGCTAGAGATGGGGACCCGAGACAAGAGACCCAGTACTTC; j_call: TRBJ2-5; d_call: NA; clone_size: NA; v_call: TRBV20-1
cdr3_aa: CASSLRGGGNIGNTIYF; cdr3_nt: TGTGCCAGCAGCTTAAGGGGAGGGGGTAATATAGGAAACACCATATATTTT; j_call: TRBJ1-3; d_call: NA; clone_size: NA; v_call: TRBV7-2
cdr3_aa: CASSQDASGVPNTGELFF; cdr3_nt: TGCGCCAGCAGCCAAGATGCTAGCGGGGTGCCGAACACCGGGGAGCTGTTTTTT; j_call: TRBJ2-2; d_call: TRBD2; clone_size: once; v_call: TRBV4-3
cdr3_aa: CSARGRFGTSGRETQYF; cdr3_nt: TGCAGTGCTAGAGGGCGGTTCGGGACTAGCGGTCGGGAGACCCAGTACTTC; j_call: TRBJ2-5; d_call: TRBD2; clone_size: NA; v_call: TRBV20-1
cdr3_aa: CASSLEAFLSYEQYF; cdr3_nt: TGCGCCAGCAGCTTGGAGGCTTTCCTCTCCTACGAGCAGTACTTC; j_call: TRBJ2-7; d_call: NA; clone_size: NA; v_call: TRBV5-1
cdr3_aa: CASIQGQGIYNEQFF; cdr3_nt: TGTGCCAGCATCCAGGGACAGGGGATCTACAATGAGCAGTTCTTC; j_call: TRBJ2-1; d_call: TRBD1; clone_size: NA; v_call: TRBV12-3/TRBV12-4
cdr3_aa: CASRSPGGGTEAFF; cdr3_nt: TGTGCCAGCAGAAGTCCCGGGGGGGGCACTGAAGCTTTCTTT; j_call: TRBJ1-1; d_call: NA; clone_size: NA; v_call: TRBV12-3/TRBV12-4
cdr3_aa: CASSARPGQGSYGYTF; cdr3_nt: TGCGCCAGCAGTGCGCGACCGGGACAGGGGAGCTATGGCTACACCTTC; j_call: TRBJ1-2; d_call: TRBD1; clone_size: few; v_call: TRBV10-2
cdr3_aa: CASSLAMGQGAYGYTF; cdr3_nt: TGTGCCAGCAGCTTAGCGATGGGACAGGGCGCCTATGGCTACACCTTC; j_call: TRBJ1-2; d_call: TRBD1; clone_size: NA; v_call: TRBV7-2
cdr3_aa: CASSPFIADFSPLHF; cdr3_nt: TGTGCCAGCAGCCCCTTTATTGCCGACTTTTCACCCCTCCACTTT; j_call: TRBJ1-6; d_call: NA; clone_size: few; v_call: TRBV11-2
cdr3_aa: CASSQEGLAGGLGDEQYF; cdr3_nt: TGCGCCAGCAGCCAAGAAGGACTAGCGGGGGGACTTGGTGATGAGCAGTACTTC; j_call: TRBJ2-5; d_call: TRBD2; clone_size: NA; v_call: TRBV4-3
cdr3_aa: CASSLRAGINSNQPQHF; cdr3_nt: TGTGCCAGCAGCTTAAGGGCAGGGATTAATAGCAATCAGCCCCAGCATTTT; j_call: TRBJ1-5; d_call: NA; clone_size: few; v_call: TRBV7-6